The rows below give T cell receptor beta chains drawn from one sample of a study of OX40 agonist ivuxolimab in advanced cancers. Generated by immunoSEQ multiplex PCR, the TCRdb table keeps only in-frame clones and is missing some. Seen here are about 79,000 clones, around 87% observed once, and the top ten hold about 1%. The material was CD4+ or CD8+ T cells sorted from blood, obtained in a trial of the OX40 agonist ivuxolimab. Receptors originate from an adult with an advanced solid tumor such as melanoma, head and neck, liver or kidney cancer. CDR3s include the opening cysteine and the closing phenylalanine or tryptophan. Each record gives: D gene, J gene, V gene, clone size, CDR3 protein, CDR3 DNA. A D gene is named only where the DNA matches it firmly. Clone size is given for some rows only: seen once, a few or many times, or a class if the clone is expanded.

TRBD2,TRBJ2-1,TRBV10-3,NA,CATSLAGGSYNEQFF,TGTGCCACCAGCTTAGCGGGAGGGTCCTACAATGAGCAGTTCTTC
NA,TRBJ2-7,TRBV29-1,NA,CSVPGDSYEQYF,TGCAGCGTTCCCGGGGACTCCTACGAGCAGTACTTC
TRBD2,TRBJ2-2,TRBV28,NA,CASSFQTVGLAGGPDTGELFF,TGTGCCAGCAGTTTCCAAACCGTCGGACTAGCGGGAGGGCCAGACACCGGGGAGCTGTTTTTT
NA,TRBJ2-5,TRBV6-5,NA,CASSESGLRGSQYF,TGTGCCAGCAGTGAATCTGGACTGAGGGGATCCCAGTACTTC
TRBD2,TRBJ2-5,TRBV11-2,once,CASAKGTMWQETQYF,TGTGCCAGCGCCAAAGGGACTATGTGGCAAGAGACCCAGTACTTC
NA,TRBJ2-3,TRBV6-4,NA,CASSVTGNSADTQYF,TGTGCCAGCAGTGTTACAGGGAATTCGGCAGATACGCAGTATTTT
NA,TRBJ2-2,TRBV27,NA,CASSLGPGLTYTGELFF,TGTGCCAGCAGTTTAGGCCCGGGACTTACTTACACCGGGGAGCTGTTTTTT
NA,TRBJ1-5,TRBV7-2,NA,CASNQQGGSQPQHF,TGTGCCAGCAACCAGCAGGGAGGGAGTCAGCCCCAGCATTTT
NA,TRBJ2-1,TRBV5-1,NA,CASAERFQSYNEQFF,TGCGCCAGCGCGGAGCGATTCCAATCCTACAATGAGCAGTTCTTC
NA,TRBJ1-3,TRBV19,NA,CASSIGGGGNTIYF,TGTGCCAGTAGTATCGGAGGGGGAGGAAACACCATATATTTT
NA,TRBJ1-2,TRBV9,NA,CASSVEQTGGYTF,TGTGCCAGCAGCGTAGAACAGACAGGTGGCTACACCTTC
NA,TRBJ1-1,TRBV7-3,NA,CASSLFLDTEAFF,TGTGCCAGCAGCTTATTCTTGGACACTGAAGCTTTCTTT
TRBD1,TRBJ2-5,TRBV7-8,NA,CASSSGQGQETQYF,TGTGCCAGCAGCTCAGGACAGGGTCAAGAGACCCAGTACTTC
TRBD1,TRBJ2-5,TRBV18,NA,CASSQDRGETQYF,TGTGCCAGCTCACAGGACAGGGGAGAGACCCAGTACTTC
TRBD2,TRBJ2-7,TRBV7-3,once,CASSSGLAGDEQYF,TGTGCCAGCAGCTCCGGACTAGCGGGAGACGAGCAGTACTTC
TRBD2,TRBJ2-2,TRBV19,NA,CASSTSGGNTGELFF,TGTGCCAGTAGTACTAGCGGGGGGAACACCGGGGAGCTGTTTTTT
NA,TRBJ1-5,TRBV12-5,NA,CASGLLNYQPQHF,TGTGCTAGTGGTTTGCTCAACTATCAGCCCCAGCATTTT
NA,TRBJ2-3,TRBV2,NA,CASRMDRSTDTQYF,TGTGCCAGCAGGATGGACAGATCCACAGATACGCAGTATTTT
TRBD2,TRBJ2-1,TRBV11-2,NA,CASSFTLAGAAYNEQFF,TGTGCCAGCAGTTTTACCCTAGCGGGGGCAGCCTACAATGAGCAGTTCTTC
TRBD2,TRBJ2-2,TRBV30,NA,CAWTATSPGELFF,TGTGCCTGGACCGCGACTAGCCCCGGGGAGCTGTTTTTT
NA,TRBJ1-3,TRBV30,NA,CAWSDQLLSGNTIYF,TGTGCCTGGAGCGATCAGCTGCTCTCTGGAAACACCATATATTTT
NA,TRBJ2-1,TRBV10-3,NA,CAISDGERGWNEQFF,TGTGCCATCAGTGATGGCGAAAGAGGGTGGAATGAGCAGTTCTTC
NA,TRBJ1-6,TRBV2,NA,CASDFGGGNSPLHF,TGTGCCAGCGACTTCGGAGGAGGAAATTCACCCCTCCACTTT
TRBD1,TRBJ1-4,TRBV7-9,NA,CATRQGRNEKLFF,TGTGCCACCCGACAGGGACGAAATGAAAAACTGTTTTTT
NA,TRBJ2-5,TRBV5-1,NA,CASSLALQGSRVKETQYF,TGCGCCAGCAGCTTGGCCCTTCAGGGGTCGAGAGTTAAGGAGACCCAGTACTTC
NA,TRBJ1-2,TRBV11-1,once,CASSRNSNYGYTF,TGTGCCAGCAGCCGAAATTCTAACTATGGCTACACCTTC
NA,TRBJ1-3,TRBV7-2,NA,CASSSKGQTSGNTIYF,TGTGCCAGCAGCTCTAAAGGACAGACGTCTGGAAACACCATATATTTT
NA,TRBJ2-1,TRBV4-1,NA,CASSQRSRGNEQFF,TGCGCCAGCAGCCAACGGTCGAGGGGCAATGAGCAGTTCTTC
NA,TRBJ2-7,TRBV19,NA,CASSIPDGPYEQYF,TGTGCCAGTAGCATCCCCGACGGACCCTACGAGCAGTACTTC
TRBD2,TRBJ2-1,TRBV6-5,NA,CASSYAGLARNNEQFF,TGTGCCAGCAGTTATGCAGGACTAGCGAGAAACAATGAGCAGTTCTTC
NA,TRBJ2-7,TRBV6-5,NA,CASSVREQSYEQYF,TGTGCCAGCAGTGTTCGGGAGCAGTCATACGAGCAGTACTTC
TRBD1,TRBJ1-2,TRBV5-6,few,CASSPEGQGRNTYGYTF,TGTGCCAGCAGCCCTGAGGGACAGGGGAGGAATACCTATGGCTACACCTTC
TRBD1,TRBJ2-5,TRBV5-1,NA,CASSVDRGRETQYF,TGCGCCAGCAGCGTGGACAGGGGAAGGGAGACCCAGTACTTC
NA,TRBJ1-4,TRBV18,NA,CASSQTVAVNEKLFF,TGTGCCAGCTCACAGACGGTTGCTGTCAATGAAAAACTGTTTTTT
TRBD2,TRBJ2-7,TRBV9,NA,CASSVVLAGGLKPSYEQYF,TGTGCCAGCAGCGTAGTTCTAGCGGGGGGTCTAAAACCCTCCTACGAGCAGTACTTC
NA,TRBJ1-3,TRBV4-1,NA,CASSQVPENTIYF,TGCGCCAGCAGCCAAGTGCCCGAAAACACCATATATTTT
TRBD2,TRBJ2-5,TRBV9,NA,CASSSLLERGTQYF,TGTGCCAGCAGCTCCCTTTTGGAGCGGGGGACCCAGTACTTC
NA,TRBJ1-5,TRBV19,NA,CASSIYATTRGQPQHF,TGTGCCAGTAGTATATACGCCACGACGCGGGGTCAGCCCCAGCATTTT
NA,TRBJ1-4,TRBV14,NA,CASSQYRAEKLFF,TGTGCCAGCAGCCAGTACAGGGCTGAAAAACTGTTTTTT
NA,TRBJ1-4,TRBV30,NA,CAWSVQGYEKLFF,TGTGCCTGGAGTGTCCAGGGTTATGAAAAACTGTTTTTT
NA,TRBJ1-1,TRBV19,NA,CASGEQGIEAFF,TGTGCCAGTGGGGAACAGGGAATTGAAGCTTTCTTT
NA,TRBJ2-7,TRBV19,NA,CASSIADTYEQYF,TGTGCCAGTAGTATAGCCGACACCTACGAGCAGTACTTC
NA,TRBJ2-5,TRBV11-2,NA,CASSPMRERETQYF,TGTGCCAGCAGCCCAATGAGGGAACGAGAGACCCAGTACTTC
NA,TRBJ2-1,TRBV11-3,NA,CASSLDSGEQFF,TGTGCCAGCAGCTTAGATAGCGGAGAGCAGTTCTTC
NA,TRBJ1-5,TRBV5-5,NA,CASSLIQGSSNQPQHF,TGTGCCAGCAGCTTAATACAGGGTTCGAGCAATCAGCCCCAGCATTTT
NA,TRBJ1-5,TRBV6-1,NA,CASSEQGGSQPQHF,TGTGCCAGCAGTGAACAGGGAGGGAGCCAGCCCCAGCATTTT
TRBD2,TRBJ2-1,TRBV13,NA,CASSYYFGRSGSGIF,TGTGCCAGCAGCTATTATTTCGGGAGAAGCGGGAGCGGAATCTTC
NA,TRBJ2-1,TRBV29-1,NA,CSVGGRGDNEQFF,TGCAGCGTTGGAGGCAGGGGGGACAATGAGCAGTTCTTC
TRBD1,TRBJ2-7,TRBV4-1,NA,CASTTGPGGSYEQYF,TGCGCCAGCACCACCGGACCAGGGGGCTCCTACGAGCAGTACTTC
NA,TRBJ2-7,TRBV6-6,NA,CASRPVQIYEQYF,TGTGCCAGTCGACCAGTGCAGATCTACGAGCAGTACTTC
NA,TRBJ1-6,TRBV18,NA,CASSPKGSSYNSPLHF,TGTGCCAGCTCACCAAAGGGGAGCTCCTATAATTCACCCCTCCACTTT
NA,TRBJ1-5,TRBV5-8,NA,CASSFGRGIQPQHF,TGTGCCAGCAGCTTTGGCAGGGGCATTCAGCCCCAGCATTTT